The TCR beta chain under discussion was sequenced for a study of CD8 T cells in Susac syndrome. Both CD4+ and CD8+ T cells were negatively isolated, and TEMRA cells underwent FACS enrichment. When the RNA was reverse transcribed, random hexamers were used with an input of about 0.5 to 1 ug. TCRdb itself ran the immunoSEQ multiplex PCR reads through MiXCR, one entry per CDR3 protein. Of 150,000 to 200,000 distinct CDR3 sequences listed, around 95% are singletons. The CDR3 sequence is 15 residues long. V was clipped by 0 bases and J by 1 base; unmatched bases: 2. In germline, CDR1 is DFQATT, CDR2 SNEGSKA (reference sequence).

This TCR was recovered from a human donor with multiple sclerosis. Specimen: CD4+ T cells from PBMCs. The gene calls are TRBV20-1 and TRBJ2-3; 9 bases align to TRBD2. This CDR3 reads CSARDRTSGTDTQYF. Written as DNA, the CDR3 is TGCAGTGCTAGAGATAGGACTAGCGGCACAGATACGCAGTATTTT.